This T cell receptor beta chain was found in a study of cytomegalovirus exposure and HLA in healthy donors (dated by TCRdb to about 2017). At the level of the whole study: In an earlier analysis of under 750 of the donors, 276 Gb of sequence data and approximately 100 million unique TCR beta sequences from 180 million or so T cells were reported. Approximately 300 gigabases of sequencing data and roughly 81 million unique TCR sequences made up an early release that covered 640 HLA-typed donors. Of the 300 to 500 genotyped donors, approximately 81% were placed in the genetic ancestry cluster associated with self-reported Caucasian donors. The aim of the study was to test whether cataloging public T cell receptors could identify signatures of past pathogen exposure. The T cell repertoires of roughly 660 subjects were profiled by immunosequencing and related to cytomegalovirus serostatus. In addition to the first cohort of 500 to 850 subjects, a separate validation cohort of over 90 different subjects was used. To predict cytomegalovirus infection status, the study brought together high-throughput TCR immunosequencing, statistical association of individual TCRs with disease status, and machine learning. In a later analysis, previously published TCR beta repertoires from 550 to 750 donors were re-analyzed and high-resolution HLA genotyping was added so that TCR occurrence patterns could be studied. In the later analysis, no new phenotypic data were used to find candidate immune exposures; instead, reliance was placed on TCR beta sequences and their occurrence across donors. In an earlier analysis of several hundred of the donors, high-throughput TCR beta sequencing was used to judge whether each TCR beta V gene segment behaved as functional or pseudogenic. Donor age, sex, ethnicity and CMV serostatus were compiled alongside the repertoire data. In a later genetic analysis, genome-wide SNP genotypes for about three fifths of the 666 donors were used, and that subset was treated as a discovery cohort. All discovery cohort repertoires had been generated on a single sequencing platform. HLA typing included class I and class II loci at four-digit resolution. The number of donors typed differed by locus, with roughly 620-640 for A, B, C, DRB1 and DQB1, around 500 for DQA1, over 600 for DPA1, and 450 to 480 for DPB1. Four to six DR-DQ haplotypes were handled as single units for association and clustering, since linkage in the cohort was strong. Among some 400 genotyped donors of the cohort, an average of around 220,000 unique TCR beta nucleotide sequences was sequenced per donor, of which about 19% were non-productive.

Concerning this clone: Which antigen it targets is not known. Base qualities are not provided; no much larger clone lies one nucleotide away.

The method was the immunoSEQ multiplex PCR assay. The multiplex PCR relied on a mix of 60 forward primers for TCR Vbeta segments and 13 reverse primers for TCR Jbeta segments. The CDR3 region of rearranged TCR beta genes was amplified from genomic DNA by a multiplex PCR assay. On the Illumina HiSeq System, the amplified TCR beta libraries were sequenced as 87-base-pair reads. The original methods were these. A later analysis counted tens of millions of unique TCR beta chains across the 690 or so repertoires, and approximately 11 million of these chains were shared by at least two donors. Raw reads were error-corrected and collapsed into unique sequences by a nearest-neighbor algorithm in which closely related sequences were merged to remove PCR and sequencing errors. Alignment of CDR3 sequences to IMGT reference sequences was used to assign V, D and J gene segments. Each retained sequence needed at least a six-nucleotide match to both a V gene segment and a J gene segment. Rearrangements were classified as productive when the CDR3 lacked stop codons and remained in frame with V and J, and all other rearrangements were classified as non-productive. CDR3 was defined by IMGT convention, running from the second conserved V-encoded cysteine to the conserved J-encoded phenylalanine. In an earlier analysis of some 550 of the donors, sequences lacking an unambiguous match to a single V gene segment were excluded. In an earlier analysis of a few hundred of the donors, V segments were called functional above 56.7% productive rearrangements and were called segregating when the between-donor standard deviation exceeded 5%. To diagnose cytomegalovirus status from the catalog of TCR beta chain sequences, a statistical classification framework was built. V and J gene assignment, in a later analysis, came from comparing TCR nucleotide sequences with IMGT/GENE-DB human TR gene sequences. The TCRdist pipeline was used in a later analysis to assign CDR3 sequences and most-parsimonious VDJ recombination scenarios. A later analysis defined each TCR beta chain by its CDR3 amino acid sequence plus V-gene family, and excluded reads lacking a unique V-gene family. In a later analysis, a few hundred highly shared, low-generation-probability nucleotide sequences were removed to address suspected cross-contamination and a sequencing artifact. In a later analysis, a clonal expansion index for each public chain was calculated from normalized within-repertoire ranks of inferred template counts. In a later analysis, generation probabilities were computed with a VDJ recombination model fitted to out-of-frame rearrangements, and the resulting probabilities were checked against IGoR. In a later analysis, hypergeometric tests were used to score TCR-TCR, TCR-HLA and TCR-CMV co-occurrence, with a repertoire-size bias correction applied to TCR pairs. To estimate false discovery rates, a later analysis permuted the HLA or CMV assignments 20 times. In a later analysis, co-occurring TCRs were grouped using DBSCAN, and TCRdist sequence similarity was added for clustering within HLA-allele-positive subsets. Co-occurrence clustering excluded repertoires with fewer than 30,000 or more than 120,000 public chains, plus five with anomalous nucleotide sharing. The immuneACCESS repertoire file appears here via TCRdb, limited to in-frame rearrangements. These files lack a portion of the clones; in checked studies, under half of the deficit traces to unresolved V genes, and the cause of the others is not known. The D gene and trimming were derived from the DNA, and the V and J assignments and clone size from that table. The sample has around 200,000 clones on record, almost 75% of them singletons. The leading ten clones occupy around 3.2% of the sample.

The cohort was made up of around 720 healthy bone marrow donors. All cohort members were sampled while nominally healthy, although unrecorded immune exposures were likely present. The donor was CMV seropositive and belonged to the group of 250 to 350 seropositive cohort members. Every donor gave a peripheral blood sample, and the peripheral blood mononuclear cells from that sample were used for TCR beta sequencing. The Qiagen DNeasy Blood Extraction Kit was used to extract genomic DNA from the blood cell samples. The research as a whole found: Presence/absence analyses assumed roughly uniform sequencing depth across donors, an assumption that may not hold. It was suggested by the authors that the approach could potentially be generalized to other disease states and immunological phenotypes. In the study, 150 to 200 TCR beta chains were listed as associated with cytomegalovirus. The cohort was sequenced for TCR beta chains only, and without alpha or paired-chain data the features that could be detected were limited. Correlated functional status among segregating V segments might be attributable to linkage disequilibrium, but an unknown experimental factor could not be ruled out. In a later genetic analysis, a missense DCLRE1C variant was associated with V-gene and J-gene trimming of TCR beta chains, and the association was replicated in an independent cohort. A few of the identified cytomegalovirus-associated TCR beta chains were confirmed in vitro to be specific for cytomegalovirus antigens. In a later analysis, HLA-associated TCR beta chains were found to be more clonally expanded and to have lower generation probabilities than equally common non-associated chains. Specific HLA alleles were associated with over 15,000 TCR beta sequences at a false discovery rate of 0.05 in a later analysis. In an earlier analysis of about 600 of the donors, most TCR beta V segments appeared in productive rearrangements about 87% or about 30% of the time, broadly matching IMGT annotations. Most CMV-associated TCR beta chains appeared to be HLA-restricted in a later analysis, and the HLA associations seemed to be driven largely by CMV exposure. For the cohort, immune exposure information was limited to CMV serostatus. When HLA alleles, especially DR and DQ, strongly co-occurred, TCR associations were difficult to assign to individual alleles. Most TCR sequences were seen in very few donors, while some public TCRs were found in many individuals. A cluster of highly shared sequence variants was judged likely to be a technical artifact of the sequencing pipeline. Because HLA typing was missing for some donors at each locus, association tests included only the typed subset. Compared with the approximately 600-donor mean, donors in an Asian-associated ancestry cluster had fewer N-insertions in productive TCRs, according to a later genetic analysis. In a later analysis, the rate of TCR association differed among HLA loci, with DRB1 alleles having the most associated TCRs and HLA-C alleles having the fewest. The earlier analysis of 587 of the donors excluded seventeen rarely observed V segments, including chromosome 9 orphons, because counts were too low. The classifier was reported to diagnose cytomegalovirus status with high specificity and sensitivity in both the original cohort and the validation cohort. Some IMGT-functional V segments, including TRBV6-2 and TRBV6-3, could not be distinguished by the 87-base-pair reads and were therefore excluded. A further reported finding was that TCR beta sequences accurately predicted the HLA-A and HLA-B alleles for most subjects in the first cohort. In a later analysis, several top co-occurrence clusters were reported to appear linked to parvovirus B19, influenza, CMV and Epstein-Barr virus.

The CDR3 runs 14 amino acids, cysteine and phenylalanine included. The CDR3 DNA has 42 bases and is translated from base 1. CDR1 is given as LNHDA and CDR2 as SQIVND, both from the germline V gene (reference sequence). Trimming removed 5 bases from V and 7 bases from J; the gene matches leave 10 bases unexplained. Rearrangement joined TRBV19 to TRBJ1-1; 7 bases in the junction line up with TRBD1. Sequenced sample: PBMCs. The TCR was taken from a woman in her 30s in good health and CMV-seropositive. The CDR3 is CASSLGQEWNEAFF. The nucleotides are TGTGCCAGTAGTCTAGGACAGGAGTGGAATGAAGCTTTCTTT.